Listed below are T cell receptor beta chains from one sample, sequenced in a study of patients and donors after allogeneic stem cell transplantation. In TCRdb, the RT-PCR reads were re-called with MiXCR into one record per CDR3 protein. Found here are roughly 190,000 distinct CDR3 sequences, roughly 40% of them singletons; the top ten hold about 35%. Sequenced: blood, either unsorted or a sorted T cell fraction (not recorded which). Receptor source: a human donor who was either an allogeneic HSCT recipient or a stem cell or donor lymphocyte infusion donor (not recorded which). It is not recorded whose cells these are; they may come from a transplant donor. Each CDR3 is given without its conserved first and last residue. Fields, in order: CDR3 protein, clone size, V gene. A row's size may be missing; if present it is once, few, many or a size class.

CDR3aa: ASSVRGEGDYGYT
abundance: -
v_gene: TRBV9

CDR3aa: ASSLLLGGNGYT
abundance: -
v_gene: TRBV28

CDR3aa: ASSPTGTLNTEAF
abundance: few
v_gene: TRBV5-8

CDR3aa: SARTTTNYGYT
abundance: few
v_gene: TRBV20-1

CDR3aa: ASSLDGVAGRREKLF
abundance: -
v_gene: TRBV5-6

CDR3aa: ASSPGLAAYNEQF
abundance: -
v_gene: TRBV6-2/TRBV6-3

CDR3aa: ASSRDRPNTEAF
abundance: few
v_gene: TRBV5-1

CDR3aa: ASSLSGVFHEQY
abundance: once
v_gene: TRBV12-3/TRBV12-4

CDR3aa: ATSRDLSGNNYGYT
abundance: few
v_gene: TRBV15

CDR3aa: ASSLGLWTPRNNQPQH
abundance: -
v_gene: TRBV6-2/TRBV6-3

CDR3aa: STRGPTNTEAF
abundance: many
v_gene: TRBV20-1

CDR3aa: ASSYGIWTADQETQY
abundance: once
v_gene: TRBV6-2/TRBV6-3

CDR3aa: ASSLDRGAHNEQF
abundance: -
v_gene: TRBV5-1

CDR3aa: ASSQLTSGRTYEQY
abundance: -
v_gene: TRBV4-3

CDR3aa: ATSRGSSGTSSNEQF
abundance: -
v_gene: TRBV15

CDR3aa: ASSLRDRGTEAF
abundance: -
v_gene: TRBV14

CDR3aa: ASSRIGGTPSYNEQF
abundance: -
v_gene: TRBV5-1

CDR3aa: ASSLFGTEESYEQY
abundance: -
v_gene: TRBV27

CDR3aa: ATRVGPNEKLF
abundance: -
v_gene: TRBV7-2

CDR3aa: ASSYSGPPGVYEAF
abundance: -
v_gene: TRBV6-2/TRBV6-3

CDR3aa: ASSQTNTEAF
abundance: -
v_gene: TRBV6-6

CDR3aa: ASSLVSGTYEQY
abundance: -
v_gene: TRBV13

CDR3aa: ASTPLREIGEAF
abundance: -
v_gene: TRBV12-3/TRBV12-4

CDR3aa: SVLVGVSEAF
abundance: -
v_gene: TRBV29-1

CDR3aa: ASRRTAYQETQY
abundance: -
v_gene: TRBV27

CDR3aa: ASSRGGDSPLH
abundance: -
v_gene: TRBV14

CDR3aa: SKQDQVNTEAF
abundance: -
v_gene: TRBV20-1

CDR3aa: ASSVTGEAF
abundance: -
v_gene: TRBV5-1

CDR3aa: ASISGGRSNQPQH
abundance: few
v_gene: TRBV19

CDR3aa: ASSLGGTYEQY
abundance: -
v_gene: TRBV7-7

CDR3aa: ASSLVPSGYNEQF
abundance: -
v_gene: TRBV7-2